The T cell receptor beta chain described here comes from a study of T cells in Graves' hyperthyroidism and ophthalmopathy. Pregnant or lactating patients were excluded, as were those with uncontrolled infection or other autoimmune disease. This clonotype has a count of ten or more. A read error may account for a junction end that differs from germline. Using RNA transcripts as the source, TCR beta CDR3 regions were amplified. The HTBI primer set served for first-round RT-PCR of the TCR CDR3. TCRdb re-derived calls from the multiplex PCR reads in MiXCR, one entry per CDR3 protein. This repertoire shows about 260,000 distinct CDR3 sequences, about 16% found once; its top ten account for around 28%. Sequences were obtained from blood. The clonotype comes from a woman between 18 and 29 years old with Graves' ophthalmopathy.

In nucleotides, the CDR3 is TGTGCCAGCAGCTCGAAGGGGACTAGCGGGAGTTCCGGGGAGCTGCTTTTT. Its translation: CASSSKGTSGSSGELLF. This chain joins TRBV11-2 and TRBJ2-2, with TRBD2 matching over 14 bases. The CDR3 is made up of 17 amino acids. The germline V gene has CDR1 SGHAT and CDR2 FQNNGV. Based on the CDR3 plus reference TRBV11-2 and TRBJ2-2, the full variable domain is EAGVAQSPRYKIIEKRQSVAFWCNPISGHATLYWYQQILGQGPKLLIQFQNNGVVDDSQLPKDRFSAERLKGVDSTLKIQPAKLEDSAVYLCASSSKGTSGSSGELLFGEGSRLTVL.